These 9 T cell receptor beta chains were all obtained from the same sample, sequenced in a study of beta chain features in type 1 diabetes. Every bit of the isolated RNA underwent reverse transcription, so sequencing read expressed TCRB transcripts. Here immunoSEQ multiplex PCR was the method, and the copy in TCRdb shows in-frame clones only, minus some. The table lists under 350,000 clones, 7.5% to 9.5% of them singletons. Material: central memory CD4+ T cells from blood. Source of these receptors: a woman aged 18-29 years in good health.

This clone was detected a few times. The CDR3 here is CASTTGTGGTGELFF. The CDR3 bases are TGTGCCAGCACCACAGGGACGGGGGGAACCGGGGAGCTGTTTTTT. The chain joins TRBV2 to TRBJ2-2, with a weak D call TRBD2 (7 bases). The CDR3 runs to 15 residues. The germline gives CDR1 SNHLY, CDR2 FYNNEI. The ends were cut back, 7 bases at V and 5 bases at J, with 17 bases in the middle.

V and J are TRBV5-6 and TRBJ1-2, with 7 bases lining up with TRBD1. The ends lost 4 bases at V and 2 bases at J; junction bases unmatched: 5. Germline-derived CDR1 and CDR2 are SGHDT and YYEEEE. The CDR3 runs 14 residues. The chain's CDR3 is CASSLDRINYGYTF. DNA for the CDR3: TGTGCCAGCAGCCTGGACAGGATAAACTATGGCTACACCTTC.

This clone came up many times. The chain carries TRBV7-2 and TRBJ1-4; the D is unclear. V shed 2 bases and J shed 8 bases, with 6 bases lying between them. The CDR3 covers 12 residues. Per germline, CDR1 SGHTA and CDR2 FQGNSA. The CDR3 spells CASSLMQEKLFF. The CDR3 DNA reads TGTGCCAGCAGCTTAATGCAAGAAAAACTGTTTTTT.

The V call is TRBV29-1, the J call TRBJ1-2; 8 positions agree with TRBD1. CDR3 length: 11 amino acids. The V gene's germline CDR1 is SQVTM and CDR2 ANQGSEA. V dropped 8 bases and J dropped 8; count of bases not matched to a gene: 7. The CDR3 reads CSSRTGNGYTF. CDR3 nucleotides: TGCAGCTCCCGGACAGGGAACGGCTACACCTTC.

The genes are TRBV11-3 and TRBJ2-7; TRBD2 matches at 11 bases. This CDR3 contains 15 residues. From germline, CDR1 is SGHNT and CDR2 YENEEA. V shed 0 bases, J shed 6 bases, and the junction held 4 bases outside the gene matches. DNA for the CDR3: TGTGCCAGCAGCTTAGATCACCTAGCGGGAGGCGAGCAGTACTTC. It codes for CASSLDHLAGGEQYF.

This clone was detected many times. The chain carries TRBV7-2 and TRBJ2-1; 7 positions agree with TRBD2. The CDR3 runs 15 residues. V dropped 5 bases and J dropped 7; count of bases not matched to a gene: 11. Germline V gives CDR1 SGHTA, CDR2 FQGNSA. The CDR3 DNA follows: TGTGCCAGCAGCCCCGGACTAGTAAATTGGAATGAGCAGTTCTTC. Protein sequence: CASSPGLVNWNEQFF.

This clone came up a few times. This chain joins TRBV7-3 and TRBJ2-6; 7 nucleotides agree with TRBD1. The trim removed 5 bases at V and 0 bases at J, leaving 7 bases unmatched. The germline V gene has CDR1 SGHTA and CDR2 FQGTGA. The CDR3 spans 17 residues. CDR3 DNA sequence: TGTGCCAGCAGCCGGACAGGTCAAATCTCTGGGGCCAACGTCCTGACTTTC. Protein product: CASSRTGQISGANVLTF.

The rearrangement uses TRBV30 and TRBJ2-3, with 7 nucleotides matching TRBD2. Trimming took 6 bases from V and 4 from J; bases not matched to a gene: 10. The CDR3 runs to 14 residues. In germline, CDR1 is GTSNPN, CDR2 SVGIG (reference sequence). The CDR3 here is CACTTGLGADTQYF. DNA of the CDR3: TGTGCCTGCACCACTGGACTAGGGGCAGATACGCAGTATTTT.

This clone showed up just a few times. CDR3 nucleotide sequence: TGTGCCAGTAGTAAACCGGCCGGGTATGGCAATCAGCCCCAGCATTTT. Translation: CASSKPAGYGNQPQHF. The V gene is TRBV19, the J gene TRBJ1-5; D gene unclear. Deletions cut 4 bases from V and 2 bases from J, with 15 bases between. The CDR3 has 16 residues. Germline CDR1 reads LNHDA; CDR2 reads SQIVND (reference sequence).